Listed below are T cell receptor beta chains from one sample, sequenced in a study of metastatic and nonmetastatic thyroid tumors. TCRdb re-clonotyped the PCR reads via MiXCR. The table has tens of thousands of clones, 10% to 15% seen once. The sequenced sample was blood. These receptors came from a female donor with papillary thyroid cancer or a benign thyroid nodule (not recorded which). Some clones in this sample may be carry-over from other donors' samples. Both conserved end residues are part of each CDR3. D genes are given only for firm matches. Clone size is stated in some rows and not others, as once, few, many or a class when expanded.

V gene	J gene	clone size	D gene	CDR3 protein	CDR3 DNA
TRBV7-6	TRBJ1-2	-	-	CASSPSAGQLHYGYTF	TGTGCCAGCAGCCCATCCGCGGGGCAGCTTCACTATGGCTACACCTTC
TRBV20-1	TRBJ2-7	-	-	CSAREGMGVFYEQYF	TGCAGTGCTAGAGAGGGAATGGGGGTGTTCTACGAGCAGTACTTC
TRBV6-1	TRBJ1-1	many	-	CASKKGGAAFF	TGTGCCAGCAAAAAAGGGGGTGCGGCTTTCTTT
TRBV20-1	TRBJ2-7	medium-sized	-	CSALTDYEQYF	TGCAGTGCTCTGACGGACTACGAGCAGTACTTC
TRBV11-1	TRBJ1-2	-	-	CASSLVGSRASNYGYTF	TGTGCCAGCAGCTTAGTGGGTTCTCGGGCCAGTAACTATGGCTACACCTTC
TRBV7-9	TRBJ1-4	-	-	CAGSLEGSNEKLFF	TGTGCCGGCAGCTTAGAGGGCAGCAATGAAAAACTGTTTTTT
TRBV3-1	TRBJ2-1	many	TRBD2	CASRALAGGPRNEQFF	TGTGCCAGCAGGGCCCTAGCGGGAGGGCCTCGAAATGAGCAGTTCTTC
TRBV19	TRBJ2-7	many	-	CASSDGLSYEQYF	TGTGCCAGTAGTGACGGGTTATCCTACGAGCAGTACTTC
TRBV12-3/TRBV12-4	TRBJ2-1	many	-	CASSLSGEQFF	TGTGCCAGCAGTTTAAGTGGTGAGCAGTTCTTC
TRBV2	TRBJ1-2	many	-	CASSEGGSSRYTF	TGTGCCAGCAGTGAAGGGGGGTCCTCCCGCTACACCTTC
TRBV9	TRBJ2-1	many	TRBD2	CASSHGGGFYNEQFF	TGTGCCAGCAGCCACGGCGGGGGATTCTACAATGAGCAGTTCTTC
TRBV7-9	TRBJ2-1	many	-	CASSPIRDEQFF	TGTGCCAGCAGCCCCATCAGGGATGAGCAGTTCTTC
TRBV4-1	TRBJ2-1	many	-	CASSQDRAYPEQFF	TGCGCCAGCAGCCAAGATAGGGCCTATCCTGAGCAGTTCTTC
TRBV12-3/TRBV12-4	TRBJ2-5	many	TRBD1	CASSLGGGQRKTQYF	TGTGCCAGCAGTTTAGGAGGGGGCCAGAGGAAGACCCAGTACTTC
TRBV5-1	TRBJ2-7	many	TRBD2	CASTASGSSYEQYF	TGCGCCAGCACCGCTAGCGGGAGTAGCTACGAGCAGTACTTC
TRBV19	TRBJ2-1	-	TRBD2	CASSTGGTSGRGVGFF	TGTGCCAGTAGTACAGGGGGGACTAGCGGGAGGGGTGTGGGGTTCTTC
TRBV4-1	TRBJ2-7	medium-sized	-	CASSQDVVRVGYEQYF	TGCGCCAGCAGCCAAGATGTGGTAAGGGTCGGCTACGAGCAGTACTTC
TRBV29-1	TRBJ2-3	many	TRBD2	CSVEDTWTSGSTDTQYF	TGCAGCGTTGAAGATACTTGGACTAGCGGAAGCACAGATACGCAGTATTTT
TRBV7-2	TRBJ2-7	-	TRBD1	CASSLDRGYEQYF	TGTGCCAGCAGCTTAGACAGGGGCTACGAGCAGTACTTC
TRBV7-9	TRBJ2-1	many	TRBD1	CASSVGTGLAQEQFF	TGTGCCAGCAGCGTAGGGACAGGGTTAGCTCAGGAGCAGTTCTTC
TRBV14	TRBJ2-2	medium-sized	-	CASSQVTGEANTGELFF	TGTGCCAGCAGCCAAGTCACAGGGGAGGCGAACACCGGGGAGCTGTTTTTT
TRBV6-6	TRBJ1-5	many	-	CASSYSRGNQPQHF	TGTGCCAGCAGTTACTCTAGGGGAAATCAGCCCCAGCATTTT
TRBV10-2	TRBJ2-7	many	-	CASSESAAYEQYF	TGCGCCAGCAGTGAGTCGGCTGCTTACGAGCAGTACTTC
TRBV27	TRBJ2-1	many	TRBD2	CASSLTPGLAGYNEQFF	TGTGCCAGCAGCTTGACCCCGGGACTAGCGGGATACAATGAGCAGTTCTTC
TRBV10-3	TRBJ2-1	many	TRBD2	CAISKNLAGSYNEQFF	TGTGCCATCAGCAAGAATCTAGCGGGAAGTTACAATGAGCAGTTCTTC
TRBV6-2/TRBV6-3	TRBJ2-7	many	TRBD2	CASRNSGGSYEQYF	TGTGCCAGCAGAAATAGCGGGGGCTCCTACGAGCAGTACTTC
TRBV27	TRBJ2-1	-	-	CASSLYTREDEQFF	TGTGCCAGCAGTTTATACACTAGAGAGGATGAGCAGTTCTTC
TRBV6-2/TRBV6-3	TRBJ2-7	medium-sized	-	CASRPPGEVHEQYF	TGTGCCAGCAGGCCCCCTGGGGAAGTCCACGAGCAGTACTTC
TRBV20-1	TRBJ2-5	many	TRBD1	CSARDDGQGETQYF	TGCAGTGCTAGAGATGACGGACAGGGGGAGACCCAGTACTTC
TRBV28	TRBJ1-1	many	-	CASTGAAGTEAFF	TGTGCCAGCACGGGGGCCGCGGGCACTGAAGCTTTCTTT
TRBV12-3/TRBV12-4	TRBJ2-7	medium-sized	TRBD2	CASSSTPGLAPSYEQYF	TGTGCCAGCAGTTCTACTCCCGGACTAGCGCCTTCCTACGAGCAGTACTTC
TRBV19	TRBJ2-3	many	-	CASSRGDITDTQYF	TGTGCCAGTAGTAGGGGGGATATCACAGATACGCAGTATTTT
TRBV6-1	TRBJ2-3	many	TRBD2	CASSRTSGSPDTQYF	TGTGCCAGCAGTCGGACTAGCGGGAGCCCAGATACGCAGTATTTT
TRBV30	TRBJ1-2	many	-	CAWSVITGTNYGYTF	TGTGCCTGGAGTGTAATAACGGGAACTAACTATGGCTACACCTTC
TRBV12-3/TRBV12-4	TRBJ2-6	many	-	CASGSGANVLTF	TGTGCCAGCGGCTCTGGGGCCAACGTCCTGACTTTC
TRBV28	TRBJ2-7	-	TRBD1	CTSRPTPGQGSEQCF	TGTACCAGCAGACCTACGCCGGGACAGGGGAGCGAGCAGTGCTTC
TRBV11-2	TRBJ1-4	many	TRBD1	CASRRTGNEKLFF	TGTGCCAGCAGGAGGACAGGGAATGAAAAACTGTTTTTT
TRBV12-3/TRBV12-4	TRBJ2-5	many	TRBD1	CASSSHRGQETQYF	TGTGCCAGCAGTTCACACAGGGGACAAGAGACCCAGTACTTC
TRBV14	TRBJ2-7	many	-	CASSHGAGTTRQYF	TGTGCCAGCAGCCACGGAGCCGGGACCACCCGGCAGTACTTC
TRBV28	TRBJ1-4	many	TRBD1	CASSSRDSSNEKLFF	TGTGCCAGCAGTTCGCGGGACAGCTCTAATGAAAAACTGTTTTTT
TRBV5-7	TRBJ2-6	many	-	CASRSYGTSHSGANVLTF	TGTGCCAGCCGATCTTACGGGACTTCTCACTCTGGGGCCAACGTCCTGACTTTC
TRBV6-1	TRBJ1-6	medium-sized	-	CASSGGTGLYSPLHF	TGTGCCAGCAGCGGGGGGACCGGCCTATATTCACCCCTCCACTTT
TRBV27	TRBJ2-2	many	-	CASSRSGLTGELFF	TGTGCCAGCAGTCGAAGCGGGCTCACCGGGGAGCTGTTTTTT
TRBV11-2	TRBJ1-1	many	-	CASSLIAGKGNTEAFF	TGTGCCAGCAGCTTAATTGCCGGGAAGGGGAACACTGAAGCTTTCTTT